What follows are 24 T cell receptor beta chains derived from one specimen sequenced in a study of PD-1 blockade in mismatch repair-deficient tumors. Only in-frame clones appear in the TCRdb table, and some are missing; sequencing was by immunoSEQ multiplex PCR. The sample holds tens of thousands of clones; 70% to 90% are singletons and the top ten take about 6%. Specimen: peripheral blood, collected 44 weeks after starting pembrolizumab. All receptors derive from an adult with mismatch repair-deficient cancer.

This clone showed up just a few times. The chain is built from TRBV5-4 and TRBJ2-2, with TRBD2 matching over 8 bases. The germline V gene encodes CDR1 SGHNT and CDR2 YYREEE (reference sequence). The length of the CDR3 is 17 residues. The junction had 9 bases not matched to a gene; V was cut back by 0 bases and J by 5 bases. The CDR3 nucleotides are TGTGCCAGCAGCTTGGGATTAGCGGGATTCGTTACCGGGGAGCTGTTTTTT. Amino acid sequence: CASSLGLAGFVTGELFF.

The chain is built from TRBV28 and TRBJ2-7, with TRBD1 matching 9 bases. Germline V gives CDR1 MDHEN, CDR2 SYDVKM. CDR3 size: 15 residues. V was clipped by 6 bases and J by 4 bases; unmatched bases: 10. DNA of the CDR3: TGTGCCAGCAGGGGCCCGGACAGGGGTGGGTACGAGCAGTACTTC. This gives the protein CASRGPDRGGYEQYF.

This clone was recorded a few times. The V and J genes are TRBV6-6 and TRBJ1-5; perhaps TRBD1 as D (5 bases). V was trimmed by 5 bases and J by 1 base, leaving 12 bases between them. CDR1 and CDR2 (germline): MNHNY, SVGAGI (reference sequence). This CDR3 is built from 15 residues. The CDR3 DNA sequence: TGTGCCAGCAGTGCTCGGGGGGACAGCAATCAGCCCCAGCATTTT. It encodes CASSARGDSNQPQHF.

The rearrangement uses TRBV27 and TRBJ2-7; the D gene is possibly TRBD1 (5 bases). CDR3 length: 14 residues. Trimming removed 3 bases at V and 0 bases at J, with 9 bases between. The germline CDR1 and CDR2 sequences are MNHEY and SMNVEV (reference sequence). As DNA, the CDR3 is TGTGCCAGCAGTTTTTCGACAGACTCCTACGAGCAGTACTTC. Translation gives CASSFSTDSYEQYF.

The V and J genes are TRBV6-5 and TRBJ1-1; possibly TRBD1 for D (5 bases). The CDR3 loop spans 14 amino acids. CDR1 is MNHEY and CDR2 is SVGAGI in the germline V gene. V dropped 4 bases and J dropped 4 bases, with 13 bases sitting between them. The CDR3 loop reads CASSSSPGSTEAFF. In DNA, the CDR3 is TGTGCCAGCAGTTCTTCTCCAGGGTCCACTGAAGCTTTCTTT.

The chain links TRBV7-6 to TRBJ2-1; possible D gene TRBD2, 6 bases. Germline lookup yields CDR1 SGHVS and CDR2 FNYEAQ. CDR3 length: 15 amino acids. Trimming removed 5 bases from V and 6 bases from J, with 17 bases in between. Here the CDR3 DNA reads TGTGCCAGCAGCGCCCAGGCGGGGCTACCCAATGAGCAGTTCTTC. It codes for CASSAQAGLPNEQFF.

The rearrangement uses TRBV28 and TRBJ1-5; TRBD1 is a possible D gene (5 bases). V was pared by 7 bases and J by 3 bases, with 7 bases between. The CDR3 sequence is 12 residues long. Germline-derived CDR1 and CDR2 are MDHEN and SYDVKM. The CDR3 here is CASKGNNQPQHF. Here the CDR3 DNA reads TGTGCCAGCAAGGGGAACAATCAGCCCCAGCATTTT.

The chain joins TRBV19 to TRBJ2-2; 10 nucleotides match TRBD1. V was clipped by 3 bases and J by 4 bases; unmatched bases: 5. CDR3 length equals 16 residues. In germline, CDR1 is LNHDA, CDR2 SQIVND (reference sequence). CDR3 sequence: CASSIPRDRGTGELFF. The CDR3, as DNA: TGTGCCAGTAGTATTCCCCGGGACAGGGGCACCGGGGAGCTGTTTTTT.

The genes are TRBV7-9 and TRBJ2-6; 7 bases agree with TRBD1. The CDR3 covers 17 residues. Trimming removed 3 bases from V and 1 base from J; junction bases left unmatched: 6. The germline V gene encodes CDR1 SEHNR and CDR2 FQNEAQ (reference sequence). CDR3 in amino acids: CASSLGTDFSGANVLTF. The CDR3 nucleotides read TGTGCCAGCAGCTTGGGGACAGACTTTTCTGGGGCCAACGTCCTGACTTTC.

V is TRBV5-1 and J is TRBJ2-1; 10 bases are a match to TRBD2. CDR1 is SGHRS, CDR2 YFSETQ, per germline. The CDR3 consists of 14 residues. V lost 7 bases to trimming and J lost 5 bases; unmatched junction nucleotides: 6. CDR3 sequence (DNA): TGCGCCAGCCGGACTGGACTAGCGGACAATGAGCAGTTCTTC. This encodes CASRTGLADNEQFF.

V is TRBV11-2 and J is TRBJ2-5, with 7 bases identical to TRBD1. The CDR3 loop spans 16 amino acids. The V gene end was trimmed by 5 bases and the J gene end by 1 base; junction bases not matched to a gene: 10. Germline CDR1 SGHAT, CDR2 FQNNGV. CDR3 bases: TGTGCCAGCAGCCGGAGAGGGGGCGAAGGCCAAGAGACCCAGTACTTC. Amino acids: CASSRRGGEGQETQYF.

V usage is TRBV4-3 and J usage is TRBJ2-3; TRBD2 matches at 16 bases. The V and J ends lost 0 bases and 6 bases, in that order; junction bases with no gene match: 3. CDR1 is LGHNA and CDR2 is YSLEER in the germline V gene. The CDR3 totals 17 residues. The CDR3 DNA reads TGCGCCAGCAGCCAAGAGGGACTAGCGGGAGGGGGGGATACGCAGTATTTT. This codes for CASSQEGLAGGGDTQYF.

The V gene is TRBV28, the J gene TRBJ1-2; D is unclear. Germline lookup yields CDR1 MDHEN and CDR2 SYDVKM. Trimming pared 7 bases from V and 6 bases from J, leaving 15 bases between. The CDR3 contains 13 residues. In DNA, the CDR3 is TGTGCCAGCAAACTGGTAGGGATGGATGGCTACACCTTC. It translates to CASKLVGMDGYTF.

The rearrangement joins TRBV7-2 to TRBJ2-7; D gene unclear. V lost 6 bases, J lost 2 bases, and 17 bases lay in between. Per germline, CDR1 SGHTA and CDR2 FQGNSA. CDR3 length: 15 residues. As DNA, the CDR3 is TGTGCCAGCAGTTCAACCGGGCAACCGCCCTACGAGCAGTACTTC. Protein sequence: CASSSTGQPPYEQYF.

The table lists this clone with a count of one. CDR3 sequence reads: CASSPLGQGGYQETQYF. DNA of the CDR3: TGTGCCAGCAGTCCTCTCGGGCAGGGAGGGTACCAAGAGACCCAGTACTTC. The chain joins TRBV27 to TRBJ2-5; 7 bases fit TRBD2. CDR1 and CDR2 from the germline V gene are MNHEY and SMNVEV (reference sequence). V lost 5 bases to trimming and J lost 0 bases; unmatched junction nucleotides: 12. CDR3 length: 17 amino acids.

Of note for this clone: At one boundary the junction diverges from the germline segment, which might be a read error. V is TRBV7-9 and J is TRBJ2-7; 12 nucleotides line up with TRBD2. The CDR3 has 16 amino acids. Germline V CDR1 and CDR2: SEHNR, FQNEAQ (reference sequence). The CDR3 nucleotides are TGTGCCAGCACCCTAGCTAGCGGGAGGGCCTCCCACGAGCAGTACTTC. Translation gives CASTLASGRASHEQYF.

In this sample, this clone turned up once. The rearrangement links TRBV30 to TRBJ1-5; no definite D call. Germline V gene lookup returns CDR1 GTSNPN and CDR2 SVGIG (reference sequence). The germline V and J ends were trimmed by 2 bases and 10 bases, with 24 bases remaining between them. The CDR3 loop spans 16 amino acids. In nucleotides, the CDR3 is TGTGCCTGGAGTCCTAAGGTCGGTCCCCCCATTTATCCCCAGCATTTT. Translation: CAWSPKVGPPIYPQHF.

The V gene is TRBV19, the J gene TRBJ2-7, with 9 bases lining up with TRBD1. With 7 bases clipped from V and 3 bases from J, the junction kept 7 bases outside the gene matches. The length of the CDR3 is 14 residues. CDR1 is LNHDA, CDR2 SQIVND, per germline (reference sequence). Here the CDR3 DNA reads TGTGCCAGTAACCAAGTGGGACAGGGCTACGAGCAGTACTTC. Protein: CASNQVGQGYEQYF.

This rearrangement joins TRBV6-1 to TRBJ2-2; D call uncertain. Per germline, CDR1 MNHNS and CDR2 SASEGT. The V and J ends lost 8 bases and 1 base respectively, with 8 bases between them. This CDR3 is 13 amino acids long. CDR3 DNA sequence: TGTGCCAGCTTGCGGAGGAACACCGGGGAGCTGTTTTTT. Translation gives CASLRRNTGELFF.

This chain uses TRBV7-8 with TRBJ2-7; 7 bases fit TRBD2. From germline, CDR1 is SGHVS and CDR2 FQNEAQ. The CDR3 covers 16 residues. V shed 5 bases, J shed 2 bases, and the junction held 12 bases outside the gene matches. CDR3 amino acids: CASSPRQAAGAYEQYF. As DNA, the CDR3 is TGTGCCAGCAGCCCCCGGCAGGCGGCGGGAGCCTACGAGCAGTACTTC.

The CDR3 loop reads CASSQDPVVNREQYF. As DNA, the CDR3 is TGCGCCAGCAGCCAAGATCCGGTCGTGAACCGCGAGCAGTACTTC. The chain employs TRBV4-3 and TRBJ2-7; D gene ambiguous. Looked up from germline, CDR1 is LGHNA and CDR2 is YSLEER. V lost 0 bases and J lost 6, with 15 bases in between. This CDR3 spans 15 amino acids.

The rearrangement links TRBV11-2 to TRBJ2-7; possibly TRBD2 for D (5 bases). This CDR3 contains 16 residues. The germline V and J ends were trimmed by 5 bases and 0 bases, with 17 bases remaining between them. The germline V gene encodes CDR1 SGHAT and CDR2 FQNNGV. CDR3 in amino acids: CASSPISRVSSYEQYF. In DNA form, the CDR3 reads TGTGCCAGCAGCCCTATATCGAGGGTAAGCTCCTACGAGCAGTACTTC.

This chain connects TRBV29-1 to TRBJ2-2; D is undetermined. V was pared by 0 bases and J by 9 bases, with 5 bases between. CDR1 is SQVTM and CDR2 is ANQGSEA in the germline V gene. The CDR3 has 11 amino acids. The CDR3 DNA is TGCAGCGTTGAAGACTCAAGGGAGCTGTTTTTT. Translated: CSVEDSRELFF.

This clone was found a few times. The chain recombines TRBV5-4 with TRBJ2-7; the match to TRBD2 covers 7 bases. Looked up from germline, CDR1 is SGHNT and CDR2 is YYREEE (reference sequence). V was pared by 4 bases and J by 0 bases, with 4 bases of the junction left unmatched. This CDR3 comprises 14 residues. The DNA for the CDR3 is TGTGCCAGCAGCAGGGAGGGCCTCTCCTACGAGCAGTACTTC. It codes for CASSREGLSYEQYF. The full variable domain, with the rest looked up from reference TRBV5-4 and TRBJ2-7, is ETGVTQSPTHLIKTRGQQVTLRCSSQSGHNTVSWYQQALGQGPQFIFQYYREEENGRGNFPPRFSGLQFPNYSSELNVNALELDDSALYLCASSREGLSYEQYFGPGTRLTVT.